A selection of T cell receptor beta chains follows, all from one sample in a study of shared clonotypes between healthy human individuals. Using immunoSEQ multiplex PCR, the repertoire was profiled, and TCRdb retains in-frame clones only, with some absent. Among about 490,000 clones listed, around 78% were seen once. The sequencing input was PBMCs. The receptors originated from a woman between 35 and 50 years old in good health. Some clones in this sample may be carry-over from other donors' samples. Each CDR3 is given with its conserved first and last residue. Fields, in order: clone size, D gene, J gene, V gene, CDR3 DNA, CDR3 protein. A D gene is named only where the DNA matches it firmly. Clone sizes are given selectively: once, few, many, or a class where the clone is expanded.

-,-,TRBJ1-5,TRBV7-8,TGTGCCAGCAGCTTAGCTAGCGGCACAGATACGCAGCATTTT,CASSLASGTDTQHF
-,-,TRBJ1-1,TRBV7-2,TGTGCCAGCAGCCCGCTGGGGGGGAAGGAGTGGTGGAACACTGAAGCTTTCTTT,CASSPLGGKEWWNTEAFF
-,-,TRBJ2-3,TRBV10-3,TGTGCCATCAACGGCGCGGGACACCATAGCACAGATACGCAGTATTTT,CAINGAGHHSTDTQYF
-,-,TRBJ1-5,TRBV4-3,TGCGCCAGCAGCCAAGACGGGTCAGGTGATCAGCCCCAGCATTTT,CASSQDGSGDQPQHF
-,TRBD1,TRBJ1-5,TRBV28,TGTGCCAGCAGTAGACAGGGGCGGTATCTGCCCCAGCATTTT,CASSRQGRYLPQHF
-,TRBD2,TRBJ2-2,TRBV27,TGTGCCAGCAGGGGGACTAGCGGGAGGGTCGCCGGGGAGCTGTTTTTT,CASRGTSGRVAGELFF
once,-,TRBJ2-7,TRBV7-3,TGTGCCAGCAGCTTAAGGCCCATTGGACAGCCGAGCTCCTACGAGCAGTACTTC,CASSLRPIGQPSSYEQYF
-,-,TRBJ1-2,TRBV7-9,TGTGCCAGCAGCTTAGAGGGGGGCAGTGACTGCACCTTC,CASSLEGGSDCTF
-,TRBD2,TRBJ2-7,TRBV5-1,TGCGCCAGCAGCATAAGGACTAGCGGGAGCCCCTACGAGCAGTACTTC,CASSIRTSGSPYEQYF
-,-,TRBJ2-3,TRBV7-8,TGTGCCAGCAGCTTAGCGGTCCTGGCGGATACGCAGTATTTT,CASSLAVLADTQYF
-,-,TRBJ2-7,TRBV28,TGTGCCAGCAGTTCCCCGGAGACCTACGAGCAGTACTTC,CASSSPETYEQYF
-,TRBD2,TRBJ2-5,TRBV10-3,TGTGCCATCAGTGAGACTAGCGGAAAGCAAGAGACCCAGTACTTC,CAISETSGKQETQYF
-,-,TRBJ2-7,TRBV30,TGTGCCTGGAGTGGCGGGGATCGCGAGCAGTACTTC,CAWSGGDREQYF
-,-,TRBJ1-2,TRBV5-6,TGTGCCAGCAGCTTGGGGGCCGGGGGGATAGCAGGCTACACCTTC,CASSLGAGGIAGYTF
-,TRBD2,TRBJ2-5,TRBV6-1,TGTGCCAGCAGTGCCGGGAGGGGAGAGACCCAGTACTTC,CASSAGRGETQYF
-,TRBD2,TRBJ2-7,TRBV4-3,TGCGCCAGCAGCCAAGATAACCTAGCGGGAGGGGAGCAGTACTTC,CASSQDNLAGGEQYF
-,-,TRBJ1-5,TRBV5-1,TGCGCCAGCAGCTTGTTGGGTTATAGCAATCAGCCCCAGCATTTT,CASSLLGYSNQPQHF
few,TRBD1,TRBJ1-1,TRBV19,TGTGCCAGTAGTCCAGGACAGGGGGCTGAAGCTTTCTTT,CASSPGQGAEAFF
-,-,TRBJ2-1,TRBV28,TGTGCCAGCACCCTCCCGGGCGCGAGCTCCTACAATGAGCAGTTCTTC,CASTLPGASSYNEQFF
-,-,TRBJ1-2,TRBV30,TGTGCCTGGCTCGGCGTGGGCTACACCTTC,CAWLGVGYTF
-,-,TRBJ2-2,TRBV9,TGTGCCAGCAGCGCTGGGGTACGCGGGTACACCGGGGAGCTGTTTTTT,CASSAGVRGYTGELFF
-,-,TRBJ1-4,TRBV2,TGTGCCAGCAGTGGTGGGGGCGGAACTAATGAAAAACTGTTTTTT,CASSGGGGTNEKLFF
-,TRBD1,TRBJ1-2,TRBV19,TGTGCCAGTAGTATATCCCTAGGCCCTCGGGGACAGGGCTATGGCTACACCTTC,CASSISLGPRGQGYGYTF
-,TRBD1,TRBJ2-2,TRBV28,TGTGCCAGCAGAACCCGACGGGACAGGGGTCGCGGGGAGCTGTTTTTT,CASRTRRDRGRGELFF
-,TRBD2,TRBJ2-2,TRBV7-3,TGTGCCAGCAGGATAGCGGGAGAAGTCGGGGAGCTGTTTTTT,CASRIAGEVGELFF
few,-,TRBJ2-5,TRBV7-9,TGTGCCAGCGGGACATTGGAGACCCAGTACTTC,CASGTLETQYF
-,TRBD2,TRBJ2-7,TRBV10-3,TGTGCCATCAGTGAGGGGGGGACTAGCGGACCTTACGAGCAGTACTTC,CAISEGGTSGPYEQYF
-,-,TRBJ2-5,TRBV19,TGTGCCAGTAGTATAGGTTTTCCGAACAGAGGGACCCAGTACTTC,CASSIGFPNRGTQYF
-,TRBD2,TRBJ2-1,TRBV12-5,TGTGCTAGTGGATCGGGACTAGCGGGAGGGCCCCAATACAATGAGCAGTTCTTC,CASGSGLAGGPQYNEQFF
-,-,TRBJ2-3,TRBV4-1,TGCGCCAGCAGCATTTCCATGAGCACAGATACGCAGTATTTT,CASSISMSTDTQYF
-,TRBD2,TRBJ2-3,TRBV18,TGTGCCAGCTCGGGAGGGGATACGCAGTATTTT,CASSGGDTQYF
once,-,TRBJ2-3,TRBV7-2,TGTGCCAGCAGCTTAGCGCAGGGGCCCGCAGATACGCAGTATTTT,CASSLAQGPADTQYF
few,-,TRBJ2-3,TRBV5-4,TGTGCCAGCGGTCCACGGGGAAATACGCAGTATTTT,CASGPRGNTQYF
-,-,TRBJ2-2,TRBV4-3,TGCGCCAGCGGCACCGCGGCCGGGGAGCTGTTTTTT,CASGTAAGELFF
-,TRBD1,TRBJ1-2,TRBV28,TGTGCCAGCAGTTTAGTTGCCGGACAGGGGGGATTTGGCTACACCTTC,CASSLVAGQGGFGYTF
-,TRBD2,TRBJ2-7,TRBV28,TGTGCCAGCAGTCACCATAGCGGGAGGGCCTACGAGCAGTACTTC,CASSHHSGRAYEQYF
-,TRBD1,TRBJ2-7,TRBV28,TGTGCCAGCAGAACCGGGACAGGGGTTCGCGAGCAGTACTTC,CASRTGTGVREQYF
-,-,TRBJ1-2,TRBV18,TGTGCCAGCTCACCAGACTATGGCTACACCTTC,CASSPDYGYTF
-,-,TRBJ2-7,TRBV11-2,TGTGCCAGCAGCTCCCGGGCCCGACCCTACGAGCAGTACTTC,CASSSRARPYEQYF
-,-,TRBJ2-7,TRBV28,TGTGCCAGCAGTCTTGCGATAGAGGCCTACGAGCAGTACTTC,CASSLAIEAYEQYF
once,-,TRBJ1-6,TRBV27,TGTGCCAGCAGCCCAATACCCGGCTGGGATTCACCCCTCCACTTT,CASSPIPGWDSPLHF
few,-,TRBJ2-5,TRBV7-3,TGTGCCAGCAGCCGCGGGACAGAAGAGACCCAGTACTTC,CASSRGTEETQYF
-,-,TRBJ2-3,TRBV5-1,TGCGCCAGCACCTTTCCGACAGATACGCAGTATTTT,CASTFPTDTQYF
-,-,TRBJ2-7,TRBV10-1,TGCGCCAGCAGTGAAGTGCTAGACGAGCAGTACTTC,CASSEVLDEQYF
-,-,TRBJ2-7,TRBV6-1,TGTGCCAGCAGTGAAGCGGGGACCGAGGCCTACGAGCAGTACTTC,CASSEAGTEAYEQYF
-,-,TRBJ2-1,TRBV7-9,TGTGCCAGCAGCTTATTCCCCGCTTACAATGAGCAGTTCTTC,CASSLFPAYNEQFF
-,TRBD2,TRBJ2-1,TRBV11-3,TGTGCCAGCAGCTTAGGGTCGGTGAGAGCGGGAGAGCAGTTCTTC,CASSLGSVRAGEQFF
-,-,TRBJ1-5,TRBV6-1,TGTGCCAGCAGTGAAGCGGGGGGGCTGAGTCAGCCCCAGCATTTT,CASSEAGGLSQPQHF
-,-,TRBJ1-5,TRBV7-9,TGTGCCAGCAGCTTATCCAGTAGCAATCAGCCCCAGCATTTT,CASSLSSSNQPQHF
few,-,TRBJ2-7,TRBV18,TGTGCCAGCTCACCCCTTTCCGCCGAGCAGTACTTC,CASSPLSAEQYF
-,-,TRBJ2-2,TRBV18,TGTGCCAGCTCACCAGACGCAGGCGGGGAGCTGTTTTTT,CASSPDAGGELFF
-,TRBD1,TRBJ2-3,TRBV7-3,TGTGCCAGCAGCTTAAGAGTCACAGGGGTTGTAGGCACAGATACGCAGTATTTT,CASSLRVTGVVGTDTQYF
-,-,TRBJ2-3,TRBV4-3,TGCGCCAGCAGCCAAGAGGTAATCGGGGCAGATACGCAGTATTTT,CASSQEVIGADTQYF
-,-,TRBJ2-4,TRBV29-1,TGCAGCGTTGACAGGAAAAACATTCAGTACTTC,CSVDRKNIQYF
-,-,TRBJ1-1,TRBV28,TGTGCCAGCAGTTTACAGACCCGGGGGCCCGAAGTTCGGAACACTGAAGCTTTCTTT,CASSLQTRGPEVRNTEAFF